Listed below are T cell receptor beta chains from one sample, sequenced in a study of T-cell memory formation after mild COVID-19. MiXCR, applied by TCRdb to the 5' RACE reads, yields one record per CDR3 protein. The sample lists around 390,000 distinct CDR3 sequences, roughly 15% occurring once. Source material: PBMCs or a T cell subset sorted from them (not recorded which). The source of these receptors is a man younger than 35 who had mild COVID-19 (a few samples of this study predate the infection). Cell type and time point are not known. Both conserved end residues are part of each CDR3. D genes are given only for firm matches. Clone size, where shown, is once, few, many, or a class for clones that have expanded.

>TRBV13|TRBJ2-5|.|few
CASSPRGGEKETQYF
TGTGCCAGCAGCCCTCGCGGGGGCGAGAAAGAGACCCAGTACTTC
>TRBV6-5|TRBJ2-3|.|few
CASSHFGTDTQYF
TGTGCCAGCAGCCACTTCGGGACAGATACGCAGTATTTT
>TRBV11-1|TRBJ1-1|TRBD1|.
CASSQQGGTSEAFF
TGTGCCAGCAGCCAACAGGGGGGAACGTCTGAAGCTTTCTTT
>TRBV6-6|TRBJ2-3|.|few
CASSYSVTPWRDTQYF
TGTGCCAGCAGTTACTCGGTCACCCCCTGGAGAGATACGCAGTATTTT
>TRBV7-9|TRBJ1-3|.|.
CASSFHSGPSGNTIYF
TGTGCCAGCAGCTTCCACTCGGGCCCCTCTGGAAACACCATATATTTT
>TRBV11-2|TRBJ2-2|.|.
CASSLKSQGGTGELFF
TGTGCCAGCAGCTTAAAGAGTCAGGGGGGCACCGGGGAGCTGTTTTTT
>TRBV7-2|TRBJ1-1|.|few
CASSPGEVRISGVGNTEAFF
TGTGCCAGCAGCCCTGGGGAAGTGCGGATATCTGGGGTGGGGAACACTGAAGCTTTCTTT
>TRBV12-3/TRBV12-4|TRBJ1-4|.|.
CASTSGGREKLFF
TGTGCCAGCACATCCGGGGGCCGTGAAAAACTGTTTTTT
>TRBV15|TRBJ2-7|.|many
CATSTLDGSSYEQYF
TGTGCCACCAGCACTTTGGACGGCAGCTCCTACGAGCAGTACTTC
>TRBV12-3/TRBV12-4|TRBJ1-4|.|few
CASSLSTTNEKLFF
TGTGCCAGCAGTTTATCGACAACTAATGAAAAACTGTTTTTT
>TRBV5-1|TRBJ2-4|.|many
CASGPRGQNIQYF
TGCGCCAGCGGCCCAAGGGGCCAAAACATTCAGTACTTC
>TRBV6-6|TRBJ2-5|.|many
CASRPQGGPEETQYF
TGTGCCAGCAGACCCCAAGGGGGGCCGGAAGAGACCCAGTACTTC
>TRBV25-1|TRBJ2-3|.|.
CASRGLAVGGDTQYF
TGTGCCAGCAGGGGTTTAGCGGTAGGGGGAGATACGCAGTATTTT
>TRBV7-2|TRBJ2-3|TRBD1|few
CASSSRTGRTDTQYF
TGTGCCAGCAGCTCACGGACAGGGAGGACAGATACGCAGTATTTT
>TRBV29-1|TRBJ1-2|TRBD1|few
CSVLDRAHGYTF
TGCAGCGTCCTCGACAGGGCCCATGGCTACACCTTC
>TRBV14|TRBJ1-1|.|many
CASSHLIRDEFTEAFF
TGTGCCAGCAGCCACCTGATCCGGGACGAGTTTACTGAAGCTTTCTTT
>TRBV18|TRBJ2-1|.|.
CASSPASYNEQFF
TGTGCCAGCTCACCAGCTAGCTACAATGAGCAGTTCTTC
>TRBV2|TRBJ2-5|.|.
CASSGTESETQYF
TGTGCCAGCAGTGGTACTGAATCGGAGACCCAGTACTTC
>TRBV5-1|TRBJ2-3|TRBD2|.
CASSISGGATDTQYF
TGCGCCAGCAGCATCAGCGGGGGGGCCACAGATACGCAGTATTTT
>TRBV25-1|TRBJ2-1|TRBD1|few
CASSEVQGDPYNEQFF
TGTGCCAGCAGTGAAGTGCAGGGGGACCCCTACAATGAGCAGTTCTTC
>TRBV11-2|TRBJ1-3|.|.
CASSFHRLSGNTIYF
TGTGCCAGCAGCTTCCACAGACTCTCTGGAAACACCATATATTTT
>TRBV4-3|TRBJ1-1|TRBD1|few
CASSGNRGPTEAFF
TGCGCCAGCAGCGGAAACAGGGGGCCCACTGAAGCTTTCTTT
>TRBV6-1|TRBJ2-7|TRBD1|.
CASHGQGAIYEQYF
TGTGCCAGCCATGGACAGGGGGCAATCTACGAGCAGTACTTC
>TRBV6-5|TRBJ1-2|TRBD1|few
CASSYRTGIYGYTF
TGTGCCAGCAGTTACCGGACAGGGATCTATGGCTACACCTTC
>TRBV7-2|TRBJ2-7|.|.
CASTPGGGIPYEQYF
TGTGCCAGCACCCCCGGTGGGGGGATCCCCTACGAGCAGTACTTC
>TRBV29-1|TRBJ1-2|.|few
CSVEDRQGWGYTF
TGCAGCGTTGAAGATCGCCAGGGCTGGGGCTACACCTTC
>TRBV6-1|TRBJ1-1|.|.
CASLAWNTEAFF
TGTGCCAGCCTGGCGTGGAACACTGAAGCTTTCTTT
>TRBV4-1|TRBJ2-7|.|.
CASSQDPGTLDLSYEQYF
TGCGCCAGCAGCCAAGACCCGGGAACCCTGGACCTATCCTACGAGCAGTACTTC
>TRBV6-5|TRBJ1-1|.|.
CASSYIQGTYAFF
TGTGCCAGCAGTTACATACAGGGCACATACGCTTTCTTT
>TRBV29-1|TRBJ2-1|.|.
CSAVGGYNEQFF
TGCAGCGCCGTCGGGGGCTACAATGAGCAGTTCTTC
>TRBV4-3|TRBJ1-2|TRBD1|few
CASSNPTGGYGYTF
TGCGCCAGCAGCAACCCGACAGGGGGGTATGGCTACACCTTC
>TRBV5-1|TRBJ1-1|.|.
CASSSPRTNSMNTEAFF
TGCGCCAGCAGCTCCCCCCGGACGAATTCCATGAACACTGAAGCTTTCTTT
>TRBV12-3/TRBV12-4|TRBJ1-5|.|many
CASRKGHLNQPQHF
TGTGCCAGCAGGAAAGGACACCTCAATCAGCCCCAGCATTTT
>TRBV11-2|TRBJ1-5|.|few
CASSFISNQPQHF
TGTGCCAGCAGCTTCATTAGCAATCAGCCCCAGCATTTT
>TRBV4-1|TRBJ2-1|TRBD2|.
CASRPVLAAIHEQFF
TGCGCCAGCCGCCCGGTCCTAGCGGCAATTCATGAGCAGTTCTTC
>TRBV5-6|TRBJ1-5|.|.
CASSLSMGDSNQPQHF
TGTGCCAGCAGCTTGTCAATGGGGGACAGCAATCAGCCCCAGCATTTT
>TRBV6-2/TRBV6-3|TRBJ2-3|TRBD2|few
CASSYPLSGGTDTQYF
TGTGCCAGCAGTTATCCCCTTAGCGGGGGTACAGATACGCAGTATTTT
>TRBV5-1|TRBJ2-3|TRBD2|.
CASMSSGFGTQYF
TGCGCCAGCATGTCTAGCGGGTTCGGGACGCAGTATTTT
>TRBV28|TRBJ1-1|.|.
CASSLYKNTEAFF
TGTGCCAGCAGTTTATACAAGAACACTGAAGCTTTCTTT